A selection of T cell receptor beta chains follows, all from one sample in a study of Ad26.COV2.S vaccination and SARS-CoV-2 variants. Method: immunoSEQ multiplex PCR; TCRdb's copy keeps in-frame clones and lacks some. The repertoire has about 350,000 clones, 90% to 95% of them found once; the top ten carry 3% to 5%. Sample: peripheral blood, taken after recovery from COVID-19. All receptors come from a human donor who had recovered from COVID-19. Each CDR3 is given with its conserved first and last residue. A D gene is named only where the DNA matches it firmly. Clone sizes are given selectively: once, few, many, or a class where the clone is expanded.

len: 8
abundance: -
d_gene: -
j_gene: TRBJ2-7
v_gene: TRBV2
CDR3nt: TGTGCCAGCAATGGGCAGTACTTC
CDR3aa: CASNGQYF

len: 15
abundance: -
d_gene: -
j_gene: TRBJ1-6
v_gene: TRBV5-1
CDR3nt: TGCGCCAGCAGCTTGAATTTGGTCTATAATTCACCCCTCCACTTT
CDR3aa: CASSLNLVYNSPLHF

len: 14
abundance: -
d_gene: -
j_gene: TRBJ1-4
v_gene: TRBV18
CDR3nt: TGTGCCAGCTCACCACCGGGGGAAAGTGAAAAACTGTTTTTT
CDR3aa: CASSPPGESEKLFF

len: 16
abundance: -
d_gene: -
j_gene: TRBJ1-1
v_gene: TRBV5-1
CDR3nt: TGCGCCAGCAGCTTAGGTACAGGGAGGGTGAACACTGAAGCTTTCTTT
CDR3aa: CASSLGTGRVNTEAFF

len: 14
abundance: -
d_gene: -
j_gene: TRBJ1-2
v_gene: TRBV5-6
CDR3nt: TGTGCCAGCAGCTTGGGGGGCAGCAACTATGGCTACACCTTC
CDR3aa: CASSLGGSNYGYTF

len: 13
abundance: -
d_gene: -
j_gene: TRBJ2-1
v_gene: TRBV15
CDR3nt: TGTGCCACCAGCAGAGTCACAGGCAATGAGCAGTTCTTC
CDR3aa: CATSRVTGNEQFF

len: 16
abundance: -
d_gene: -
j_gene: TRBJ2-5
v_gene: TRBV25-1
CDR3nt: TGTGCCAGCAGCCCCCTGGCAGGGGCAGCCCAAGAGACCCAGTACTTC
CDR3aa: CASSPLAGAAQETQYF

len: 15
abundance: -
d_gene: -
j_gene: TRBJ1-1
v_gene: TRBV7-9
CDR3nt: TGTGCCAGCAGTAAGATCGGACACTCGAACACTGAAGCTTTCTTT
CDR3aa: CASSKIGHSNTEAFF

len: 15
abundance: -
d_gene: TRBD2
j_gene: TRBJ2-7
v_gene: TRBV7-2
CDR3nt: TGTGCCAGCAGCTTAATGCGCGGGGGGGGGAACGAGCAGTACTTC
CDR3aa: CASSLMRGGGNEQYF

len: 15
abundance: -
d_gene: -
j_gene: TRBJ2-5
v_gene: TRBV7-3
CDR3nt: TGTGCCAGCAGCTTAGGTCCCGCCTCCCAAGAGACCCAGTACTTC
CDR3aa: CASSLGPASQETQYF

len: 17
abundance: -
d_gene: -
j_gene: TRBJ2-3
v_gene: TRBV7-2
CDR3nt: TGTGCCAGCAGCTCACGATTGGGGGGGGGCCGGACAGATACGCAGTATTTT
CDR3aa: CASSSRLGGGRTDTQYF

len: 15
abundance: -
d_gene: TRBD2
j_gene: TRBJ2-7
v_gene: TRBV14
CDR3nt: TGTGCCAGCAGCCACCCTGGCGGGGGGGCCTACGAGCAGTACTTC
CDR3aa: CASSHPGGGAYEQYF

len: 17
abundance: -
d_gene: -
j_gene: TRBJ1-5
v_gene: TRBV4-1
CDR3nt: TGCGCCAGCAGCCAAGATGGTACTGCGGGGGCTCGTCAGCCCCAGCATTTT
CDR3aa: CASSQDGTAGARQPQHF

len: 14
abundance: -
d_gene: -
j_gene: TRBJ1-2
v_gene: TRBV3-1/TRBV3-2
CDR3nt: TGTGCCAGCAGCCACAACCAGCCAACCTATGGCTACACCTTC
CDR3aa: CASSHNQPTYGYTF

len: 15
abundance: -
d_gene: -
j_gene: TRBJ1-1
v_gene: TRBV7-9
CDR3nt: TGTGCCAGCAGCGGGGGGTTCGGAGTGAACACTGAAGCTTTCTTT
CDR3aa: CASSGGFGVNTEAFF

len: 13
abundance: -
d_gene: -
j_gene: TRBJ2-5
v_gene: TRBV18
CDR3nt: TGTGCCAGCTCACCCGGGCCCATGGAGACCCAGTACTTC
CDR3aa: CASSPGPMETQYF

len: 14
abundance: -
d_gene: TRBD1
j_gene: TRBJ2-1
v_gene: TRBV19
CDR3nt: TGTGCCAGTAGACCGGACAGGGCTACCAATGAGCAGTTCTTC
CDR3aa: CASRPDRATNEQFF

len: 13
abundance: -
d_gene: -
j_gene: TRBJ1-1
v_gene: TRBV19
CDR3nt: TGTGCCAGTAGTGTCCCTGGGGTCACTGAAGCTTTCTTT
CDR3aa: CASSVPGVTEAFF

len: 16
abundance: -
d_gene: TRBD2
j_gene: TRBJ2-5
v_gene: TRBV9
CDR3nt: TGTGCCAGCACCGGGACTAGCGGGGGGGCCGGAGAGACCCAGTACTTC
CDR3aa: CASTGTSGGAGETQYF

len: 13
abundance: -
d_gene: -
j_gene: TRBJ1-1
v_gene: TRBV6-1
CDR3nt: TGTGCCAGCAGTGACGGGGGAATGGCTGAAGCTTTCTTT
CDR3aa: CASSDGGMAEAFF

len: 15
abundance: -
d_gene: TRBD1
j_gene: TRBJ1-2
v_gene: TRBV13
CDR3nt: TGTGCCAGCAGCTTAGCGGGACAGGATACCTATGGCTACACCTTC
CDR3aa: CASSLAGQDTYGYTF

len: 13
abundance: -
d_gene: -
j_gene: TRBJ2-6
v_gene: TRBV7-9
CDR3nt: TGTGCCAGCAGCCCTCGCTGGGCCAACGTCCTGACTTTC
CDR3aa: CASSPRWANVLTF

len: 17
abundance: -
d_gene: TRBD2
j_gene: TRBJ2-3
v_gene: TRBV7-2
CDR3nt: TGTGCCAGCAGCTTAAGAGTGCGCGGGGGGCGCACAGATACGCAGTATTTT
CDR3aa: CASSLRVRGGRTDTQYF

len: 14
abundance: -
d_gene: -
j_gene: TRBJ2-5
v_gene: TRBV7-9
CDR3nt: TGTGCCAGCAGCCAAGGACGGCTCCAAGAGACCCAGTACTTC
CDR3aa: CASSQGRLQETQYF

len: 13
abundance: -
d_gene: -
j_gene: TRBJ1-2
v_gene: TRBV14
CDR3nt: TGTGCCAGTCGGGGAGGTGGCTTATATGGCTACACCTTC
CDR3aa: CASRGGGLYGYTF

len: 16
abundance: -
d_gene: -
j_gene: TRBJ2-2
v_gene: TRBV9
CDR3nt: TGTGCCAGCAGCGAGTTCTCGGGCCAGAACACCGGGGAGCTGTTTTTT
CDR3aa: CASSEFSGQNTGELFF

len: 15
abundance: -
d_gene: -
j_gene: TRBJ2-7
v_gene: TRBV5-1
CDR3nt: TGCGCCAGCAGCTTACTAGGACAGAAGGGCTACGAGCAGTACTTC
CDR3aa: CASSLLGQKGYEQYF

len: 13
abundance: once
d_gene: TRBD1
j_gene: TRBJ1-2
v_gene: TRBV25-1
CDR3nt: TGTGCCAGCAGTGTAGGGGGCCCCTATGGCTACACCTTC
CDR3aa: CASSVGGPYGYTF

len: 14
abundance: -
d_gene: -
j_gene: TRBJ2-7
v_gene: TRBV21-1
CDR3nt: TGTGCCAGCAGCAAACGCCCAGGCTCCTACGAGCAGTACTTC
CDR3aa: CASSKRPGSYEQYF

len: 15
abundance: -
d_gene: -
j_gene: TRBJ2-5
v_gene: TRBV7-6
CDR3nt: TGTGCCAGCAGCCCCAGCTGGACACAACAAGAGACCCAGTACTTC
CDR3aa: CASSPSWTQQETQYF

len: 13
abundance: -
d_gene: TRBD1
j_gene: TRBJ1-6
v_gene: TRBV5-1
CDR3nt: TGCGCCAGCAGCAGGGGGCTAGAGTCACCCCTCCACTTT
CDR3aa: CASSRGLESPLHF

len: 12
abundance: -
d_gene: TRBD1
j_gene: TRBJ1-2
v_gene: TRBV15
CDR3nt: TGTGCCACCCCGGGACAGGGATATGGCTACACCTTC
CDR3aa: CATPGQGYGYTF

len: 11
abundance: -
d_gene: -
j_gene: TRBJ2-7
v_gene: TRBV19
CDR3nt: TGTGCCAGTAGTATAGTTGGAGAGCAGTACTTC
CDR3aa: CASSIVGEQYF

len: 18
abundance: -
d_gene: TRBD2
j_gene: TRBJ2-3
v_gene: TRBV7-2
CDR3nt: TGTGCCAGCAGCTTAGCGAGCGTAGCGGGGGTTTTCACAGATACGCAGTATTTT
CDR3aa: CASSLASVAGVFTDTQYF

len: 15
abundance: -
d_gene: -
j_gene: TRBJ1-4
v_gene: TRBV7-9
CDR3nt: TGTGCCAGCAGCTTAGTAGGCGCGAGGGATGAAAAACTGTTTTTT
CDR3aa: CASSLVGARDEKLFF

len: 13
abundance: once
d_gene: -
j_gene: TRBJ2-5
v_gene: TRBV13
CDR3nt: TGTGCCAGCAGCTTAGGTGGATCCGGGGCCCAGTACTTC
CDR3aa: CASSLGGSGAQYF

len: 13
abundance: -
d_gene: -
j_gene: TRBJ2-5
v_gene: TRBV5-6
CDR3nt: TGTGCCAGCAGCTTGGGGGACGGAGAGACCCAGTACTTC
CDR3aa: CASSLGDGETQYF

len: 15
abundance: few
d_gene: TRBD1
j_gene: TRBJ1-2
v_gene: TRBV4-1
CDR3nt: TGCGCCAGCAGCCAAGAAGACAGGGGGTTCGATGGCTACACCTTC
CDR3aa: CASSQEDRGFDGYTF

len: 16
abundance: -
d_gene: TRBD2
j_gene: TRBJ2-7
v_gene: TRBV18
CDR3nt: TGTGCCAGCTCACCGCGGGGGGGGGCCCAGACCTACGAGCAGTACTTC
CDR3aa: CASSPRGGAQTYEQYF

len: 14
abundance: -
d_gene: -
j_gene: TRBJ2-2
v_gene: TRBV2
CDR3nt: TGTGCCAGCAGTGATCAGGGGCCCGGCGGGGAGCTGTTTTTT
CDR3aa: CASSDQGPGGELFF

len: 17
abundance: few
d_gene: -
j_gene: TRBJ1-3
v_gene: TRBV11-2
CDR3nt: TGTGCCAGCAGCTTAGAAGGCAGGATAAACTCTGGAAACACCATATATTTT
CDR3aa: CASSLEGRINSGNTIYF

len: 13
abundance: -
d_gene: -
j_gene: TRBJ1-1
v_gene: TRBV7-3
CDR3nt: TGTGCCAGCAGCTTTCAGGGTAGGTCTGAAGCTTTCTTT
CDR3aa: CASSFQGRSEAFF

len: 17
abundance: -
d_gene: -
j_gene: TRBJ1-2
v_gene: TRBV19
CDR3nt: TGTGCCAGTATCCACAGATCGTTGATGGGTACCGAGTATGGCTACACCTTC
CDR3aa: CASIHRSLMGTEYGYTF

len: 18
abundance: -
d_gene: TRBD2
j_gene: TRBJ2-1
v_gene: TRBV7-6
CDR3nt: TGTGCCAGCAGCCGGGGGCTAGCGGGGGAAAGATCCTACAATGAGCAGTTCTTC
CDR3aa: CASSRGLAGERSYNEQFF

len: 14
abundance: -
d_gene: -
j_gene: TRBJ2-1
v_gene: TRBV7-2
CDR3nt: TGTGCCAGCAGCTTGCAGGGGAACTACAATGAGCAGTTCTTC
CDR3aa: CASSLQGNYNEQFF

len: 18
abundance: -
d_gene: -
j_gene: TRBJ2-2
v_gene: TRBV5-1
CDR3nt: TGCGCCAGCAGCTCGTACGGGAGACAGGCGGGTTTCACCGGGGAGCTGTTTTTT
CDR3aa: CASSSYGRQAGFTGELFF

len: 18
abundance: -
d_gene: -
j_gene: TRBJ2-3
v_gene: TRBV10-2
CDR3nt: TGCGCCAGCAGGGACCCGGGGTGGGGGCCAGGAAGCACAGATACGCAGTATTTT
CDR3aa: CASRDPGWGPGSTDTQYF

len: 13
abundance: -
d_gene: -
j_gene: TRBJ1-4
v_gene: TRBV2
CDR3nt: TGTGCCAGCAGTGAAGCTGTGGGTGAAAAACTGTTTTTT
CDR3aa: CASSEAVGEKLFF

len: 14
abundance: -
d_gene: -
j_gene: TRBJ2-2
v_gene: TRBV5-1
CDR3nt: TGCGCCAGCAGTGGTGGGGTGGACACCGGGGAGCTGTTTTTT
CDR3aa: CASSGGVDTGELFF

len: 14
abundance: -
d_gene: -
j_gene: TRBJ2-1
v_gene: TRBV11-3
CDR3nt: TGTGCCAGCAGCCCCACGGCGCCCGCCAATGAGCAGTTCTTC
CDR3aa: CASSPTAPANEQFF

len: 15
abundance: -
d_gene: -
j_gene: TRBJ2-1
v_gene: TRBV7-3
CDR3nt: TGTGCCAGCAGCTTAATAGCGGCTACCTACAATGAGCAGTTCTTC
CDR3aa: CASSLIAATYNEQFF

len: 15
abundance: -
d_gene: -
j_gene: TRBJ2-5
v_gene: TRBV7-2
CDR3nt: TGTGCCAGCAGGCGGGCCCTAGCGACCCAAGAGACCCAGTACTTC
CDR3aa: CASRRALATQETQYF

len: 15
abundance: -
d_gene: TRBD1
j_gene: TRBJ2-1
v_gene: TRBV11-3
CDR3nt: TGTGCCAGCAGCTTAGGGACAGGGCCCTGGAGTGAGCAGTTCTTC
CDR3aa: CASSLGTGPWSEQFF

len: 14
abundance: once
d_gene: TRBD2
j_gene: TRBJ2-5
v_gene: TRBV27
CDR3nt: TGTGCCAGCCGTAGAGGCGGGGGATGGGAGACCCAGTACTTC
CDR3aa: CASRRGGGWETQYF

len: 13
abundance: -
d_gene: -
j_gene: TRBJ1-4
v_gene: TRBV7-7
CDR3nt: TGTGCCAGCAGCGTCAACGGGGATGAAAAACTGTTTTTT
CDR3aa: CASSVNGDEKLFF

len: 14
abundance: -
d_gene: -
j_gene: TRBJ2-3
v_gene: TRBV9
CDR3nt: TGTGCCAGCAGCGGGGGTGTTAATTCAGATACGCAGTATTTT
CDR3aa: CASSGGVNSDTQYF

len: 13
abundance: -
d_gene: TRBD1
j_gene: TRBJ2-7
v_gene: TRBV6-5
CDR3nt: TGTGCCAGCAGAGGACAGGTATTCTACGAGCAGTACTTC
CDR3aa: CASRGQVFYEQYF

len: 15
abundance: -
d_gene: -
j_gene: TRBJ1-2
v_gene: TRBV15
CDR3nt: TGTGCCACCAGCAGCCAGGCCCAGGTGACCTATGGCTACACCTTC
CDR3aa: CATSSQAQVTYGYTF

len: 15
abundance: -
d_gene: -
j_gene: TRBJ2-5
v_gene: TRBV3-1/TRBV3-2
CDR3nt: TGTGCCAGCAGCCAAGAAATGCAGCGACAAGAGACCCAGTACTTC
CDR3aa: CASSQEMQRQETQYF

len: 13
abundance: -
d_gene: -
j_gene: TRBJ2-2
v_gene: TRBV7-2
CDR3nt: TGTGCCAGCAGCTTAGTGGGGGTCGGGGAGCTGTTTTTT
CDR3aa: CASSLVGVGELFF